One sample yielded the 16 T cell receptor beta chains listed below, sequenced in a study of identical twins. MiXCR was run by TCRdb on the 5' RACE reads, yielding one entry per CDR3 protein. This sample has a few hundred thousand distinct CDR3 sequences, with approximately 8.3% found just once. Another study also made use of these data, one on yellow fever vaccine responses in identical twins.

The sequencing input was CD8+ T cells sorted from blood. The receptors derive from a woman aged 18-29 years in good health.

The V gene is TRBV11-2, the J gene TRBJ2-7; D is ambiguous. Germline V lookup: CDR1 SGHAT, CDR2 FQNNGV. V gave up 4 bases and J gave up 7 bases, with 11 bases separating them. CDR3 size: 12 residues. The CDR3 bases are TGTGCCAGCAGCTCGTCAATATGGGAGCAGTACTTC. It encodes CASSSSIWEQYF.

The chain employs TRBV28 and TRBJ2-7; the D is unclear. Germline loops: CDR1 MDHEN, CDR2 SYDVKM. CDR3 length: 12 residues. Trimming cost V 3 bases and J 3 bases, with 6 bases left between them. The CDR3 DNA reads TGTGCCAGCAGTTTGTGGGACTACGAGCAGTACTTC. Translating gives CASSLWDYEQYF.

In its sample, this clonotype was seen a few times. V usage is TRBV7-9 and J usage is TRBJ2-7, with 7 bases aligning to TRBD2. The CDR3 contains 13 residues. V lost 11 bases, J lost 0 bases, and 7 bases stayed unmatched. Per germline, CDR1 SEHNR and CDR2 FQNEAQ (reference sequence). Here the CDR3 reads CAVSTSVSYEQYF. The CDR3 bases are TGTGCCGTTTCAACTAGCGTCTCCTACGAGCAGTACTTC. Complete variable domain (other parts from reference TRBV7-9 and TRBJ2-7): DTGVSQNPRHKITKRGQNVTFRCDPISEHNRLYWYRQTLGQGPEFLTYFQNEAQLEKSRLLSDRFSAERPKGSFSTLEIQRTEQGDSAMYLCAVSTSVSYEQYFGPGTRLTVT.

This clonotype occurred a few times. The V gene is TRBV25-1, the J gene TRBJ2-2; tentative D call: TRBD2 (5 bases). CDR1 is MGHDK and CDR2 is SYGVNS in the germline V gene. V lost 10 bases and J 1 base, leaving 10 bases between the germline ends. The CDR3 has 13 amino acids. The CDR3 spells CAIGLENTGELFF. The CDR3, as DNA: TGTGCCATAGGACTTGAGAACACCGGGGAGCTGTTTTTT.

This clonotype appeared many times. The chain is built from TRBV15 and TRBJ2-1, with D perhaps TRBD1 (7 bases). Per germline, CDR1 LNHNV and CDR2 YYDKDF (reference sequence). This CDR3 has 14 amino acids. Trimming pared 5 bases from V and 3 bases from J, leaving 11 bases between. As DNA, the CDR3 is TGTGCCACCAGCGGGAGGACAGGCTACAATGAGCAGTTCTTC. Encoded protein: CATSGRTGYNEQFF.

The chain couples TRBV10-3 to TRBJ2-7; 7 bases are a match to TRBD1. Losses at the gene ends were 3 bases for V and 2 bases for J; bases not matched to a gene: 1. Germline V lookup: CDR1 ENHRY, CDR2 SYGVKD. This CDR3 comprises 13 residues. This CDR3 is CAISDGTAYEQYF. Written as DNA, the CDR3 is TGTGCCATCAGTGACGGGACAGCCTACGAGCAGTACTTC.

At least ten counts were recorded for this clonotype. The chain has TRBV10-2 and TRBJ2-7; TRBD2 might be the D (5 bases). Trimming left V 4 bases short and J 5 bases short, with 12 bases between. Germline V lookup: CDR1 WSHSY, CDR2 SAAADI. This CDR3 is 13 amino acids long. The CDR3: CASSGPPRDEQYF. The CDR3 coding sequence is TGCGCCAGCAGTGGACCCCCGCGGGACGAGCAGTACTTC.

The J gene is TRBJ2-3, the V gene TRBV9, with 11 bases matching TRBD2. The J segment lost 2 bases and the V segment lost 3 bases, leaving 8 bases of the junction unmatched. The CDR3 contains 17 residues. Germline lookup yields CDR1 SGDLS and CDR2 YYNGEE. CDR3 loop: CASSDRLAGYNTDTQYF. The CDR3 DNA reads as TGTGCCAGCAGCGATAGACTAGCGGGGTACAACACAGATACGCAGTATTTT.

This clonotype has just a few counts. The chain recombines TRBV27 with TRBJ1-6, with D possibly TRBD1 on 5 matching bases. The CDR3 is 14 amino acids. Germline lookup yields CDR1 MNHEY and CDR2 SMNVEV (reference sequence). V lost 3 bases, J lost 9 bases, and 12 bases lay in between. This chain's CDR3 is CASSFSGRGSPLHF. CDR3 DNA sequence: TGTGCCAGCAGTTTTTCAGGGAGGGGTTCACCCCTCCACTTT.

This clonotype has more than one count but fewer than ten. The chain is built from TRBV29-1 and TRBJ2-6; tentatively, D is TRBD1 (5 bases). The CDR3 is 14 residues long. V was shortened by 3 bases and J by 2 bases, with 8 bases between the two germline ends. Per germline, CDR1 SQVTM and CDR2 ANQGSEA. The CDR3 DNA is TGCAGCGTTGAGTCAGGGACTGGGGCCAACGTCCTGACTTTC. Translation: CSVESGTGANVLTF.

This clonotype was observed a few times. This rearrangement joins TRBV15 to TRBJ2-1; D is possibly TRBD2 (5 bases). The ends were cut back, 3 bases at V and 9 bases at J, with 9 bases in the middle. CDR1 LNHNV and CDR2 YYDKDF come from the germline V gene (reference sequence). This CDR3 is 12 amino acids long. CDR3 amino acids: CATSSKRPEQFF. The CDR3 bases are TGTGCCACCAGCAGTAAGCGGCCTGAGCAGTTCTTC.

This clonotype was recorded many times. This sequence joins TRBV7-9 and TRBJ1-1; 7 bases align to TRBD1. J lost 0 bases, V lost 6 bases, and 13 bases had no gene match. This CDR3 comprises 17 residues. Germline V CDR1 and CDR2: SEHNR, FQNEAQ (reference sequence). The CDR3 DNA sequence: TGTGCCAGCAGGTGGACAGGCCCTGATCTAATGAACACTGAAGCTTTCTTT. This gives the protein CASRWTGPDLMNTEAFF.

Ten or more counts support this clonotype. This chain links TRBV5-1 with TRBJ1-6, with D unresolved. V dropped 3 bases and J dropped 8 bases, with 12 bases sitting between them. The germline CDR1 and CDR2 sequences are SGHRS and YFSETQ. The CDR3 is 14 amino acids. The CDR3 sequence: CASSSSVFDSPLHF. DNA for the CDR3: TGCGCCAGCAGCTCGTCAGTTTTCGATTCACCCCTCCACTTT.

This clonotype was counted many times. The junction does not match germline at one end; this may be a read error. J is TRBJ2-3 and V is TRBV6-1; 9 positions match TRBD1. This CDR3 has 12 amino acids. Looked up from germline, CDR1 is MNHNS and CDR2 is SASEGT. The CDR3 bases are TGTGCCAGCAGTGAAACCGGGACAGGGTTGGATTTT. This codes for CASSETGTGLDF.

The chain joins TRBV7-2 to TRBJ2-3; perhaps TRBD1 as D (5 bases). V was pared by 3 bases and J by 1 base, with 11 bases between. Looked up from germline, CDR1 is SGHTA and CDR2 is FQGNSA. The CDR3 is 15 residues long. The CDR3 coding sequence is TGTGCCAGCAGCTTCCACCAGGGTGGCACAGATACGCAGTATTTT. It codes for CASSFHQGGTDTQYF.

The chain is built from TRBV7-9 and TRBJ2-7; no firm D call. This CDR3 contains 13 residues. The germline V gene has CDR1 SEHNR and CDR2 FQNEAQ (reference sequence). Trimming stripped 3 bases from V and 7 bases from J, with 13 bases between. The CDR3 loop is CASSLAPQGEQYF. The CDR3 DNA is TGTGCCAGCAGCTTGGCGCCCCAAGGGGAGCAGTACTTC.